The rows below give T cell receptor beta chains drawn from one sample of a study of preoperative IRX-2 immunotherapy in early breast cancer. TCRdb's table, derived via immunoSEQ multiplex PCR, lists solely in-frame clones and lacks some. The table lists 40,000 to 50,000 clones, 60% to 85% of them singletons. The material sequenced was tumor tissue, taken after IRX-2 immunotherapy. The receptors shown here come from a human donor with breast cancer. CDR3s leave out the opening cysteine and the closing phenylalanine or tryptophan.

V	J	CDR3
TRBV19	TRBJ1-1	ASSIGQNTEAF
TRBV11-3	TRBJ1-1	ASRLRTGVTEAF
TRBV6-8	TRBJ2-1	ASSSWGPTRYNEQF
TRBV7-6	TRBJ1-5	ASSDRRAYQPQH
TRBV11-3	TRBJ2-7	ASSSPGTDAYEQY
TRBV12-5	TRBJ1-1	ASGLVHGKGGTEAF
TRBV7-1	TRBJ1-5	ASSFGQGASGNQPQH
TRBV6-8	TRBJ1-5	ASSYSGELQPQH
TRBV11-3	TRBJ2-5	ASSPRLAADQETQY
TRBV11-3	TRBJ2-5	ASSLVLGVLDRLLQETQY
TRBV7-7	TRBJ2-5	ASSLDAVQETQY
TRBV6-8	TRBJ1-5	ASNLKGGAELYSNQPQH
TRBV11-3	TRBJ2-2	ASSPRGTSPNTGELF
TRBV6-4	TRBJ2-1	ASSEPNEQF
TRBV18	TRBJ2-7	ASSMGGSYEQY
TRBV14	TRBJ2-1	ASSPRLGLAGASSYNEQF
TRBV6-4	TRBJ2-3	ASMRAGSDTQY
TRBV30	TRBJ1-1	AWSRGANTEAF
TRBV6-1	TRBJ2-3	ASSEVGFTGGITDTQY
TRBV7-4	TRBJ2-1	ASSPTTVLAGNYNEQF
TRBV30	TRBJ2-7	AWSGGKESYEQY
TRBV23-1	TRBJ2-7	ASSLGGSSSYEQY
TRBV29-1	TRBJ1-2	SVEYGNYGYT
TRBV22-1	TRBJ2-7	ATGTGTREQY
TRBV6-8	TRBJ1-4	ASHRGQDEKLF
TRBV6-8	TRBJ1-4	ASSYAGGEKLF
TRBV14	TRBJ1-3	ASSQATGGGNTIY
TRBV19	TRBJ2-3	ASSIQQGVGTDTQY
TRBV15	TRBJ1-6	ATSRDSSYNSPLH
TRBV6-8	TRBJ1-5	ASTRTDRSFQPQH
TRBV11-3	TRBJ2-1	ASSFDPIRNEQF
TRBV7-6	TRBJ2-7	ASRESGGAYYEQY
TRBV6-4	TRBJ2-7	ASSERVTAYEQY
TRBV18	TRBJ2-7	ASSPGSGGGEEQY
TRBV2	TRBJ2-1	ASSGLIYNEQF
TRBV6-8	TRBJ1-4	ATAEGISRGEKLF
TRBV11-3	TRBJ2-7	ASSSSGRSSPEQY
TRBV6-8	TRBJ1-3	ASKAAGSGNTIY
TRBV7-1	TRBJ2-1	ASSLIGGTYNEQF
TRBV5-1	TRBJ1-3	ASSAGTGGNTIY
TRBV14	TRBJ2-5	ASSGMAGVRTQY